These 19 T cell receptor beta chains share one sample of origin, sequenced in a study of T cells in localized non-small cell lung cancer. Data came from immunoSEQ multiplex PCR; TCRdb stores just in-frame clones and leaves some out. The sample lists over a thousand clones, around 25% occurring once. The input for sequencing was normal lung tissue next to the tumor, taken before any cancer treatment. These receptors all come from a female donor of 60 years or more with stage I lung adenocarcinoma.

Only a few counts were recorded for this clone. The V and J genes are TRBV29-1 and TRBJ1-2; tentatively, D is TRBD1 (6 bases). The length of the CDR3 is 15 residues. Germline-derived CDR1 and CDR2 are SQVTM and ANQGSEA. The ends were cut back, 4 bases at V and 3 bases at J, with 18 bases in the middle. In nucleotides, the CDR3 is TGCAGCGTTGGAGTCGACCAGGGGTTGGACTATGGCTACACCTTC. The encoded protein is CSVGVDQGLDYGYTF.

The V gene is TRBV19, the J gene TRBJ1-1; D perhaps matches TRBD1 (6 bases). V was clipped by 1 base and J by 0 bases, with 9 bases between them. The CDR3 extends over 15 amino acids. Germline CDR1 is LNHDA and CDR2 is SQIVND (reference sequence). This CDR3 is CASSIGTVMNTEAFF. Written as DNA, the CDR3 is TGTGCCAGTAGTATAGGGACAGTCATGAACACTGAAGCTTTCTTT. Combining the CDR3 with reference TRBV19 and TRBJ1-1 gives the whole variable domain DGGITQSPKYLFRKEGQNVTLSCEQNLNHDAMYWYRQDPGQGLRLIYYSQIVNDFQKGDIAEGYSVSREKKESFPLTVTSAQKNPTAFYLCASSIGTVMNTEAFFGQGTRLTVV.

This clone rates as medium-sized (0.01 to 0.1%). V gene TRBV11-3 combines with J gene TRBJ1-2, with 10 nucleotides matching TRBD1. CDR1 and CDR2 (germline): SGHNT, YENEEA. With 5 bases clipped from V and 4 bases from J, the junction kept 13 bases outside the gene matches. CDR3 length: 17 amino acids. The CDR3 protein is CASSPRGGGQGLYGYTF. The CDR3 coding sequence is TGTGCCAGCAGCCCCCGCGGGGGGGGACAGGGGCTCTATGGCTACACCTTC.

This rearrangement joins TRBV9 to TRBJ1-1; possible D gene TRBD1, 6 bases. Trimming stripped 5 bases from V and 7 bases from J, with 12 bases between. CDR1 and CDR2 (germline): SGDLS, YYNGEE. CDR3 length: 12 amino acids. CDR3: CASSYGQIEAFF. The CDR3, as DNA: TGTGCCAGCAGTTATGGACAGATTGAAGCTTTCTTT.

This clone has more than one count but fewer than ten. The chain carries TRBV7-1 and TRBJ2-3, with D tentatively TRBD2 (5 bases). TRBV7-1 belongs to the ORF category, with a function that is uncertain. V gave up 5 bases and J gave up 0 bases, with 9 bases separating them. The CDR3 is 14 amino acids. The CDR3 sequence is CASSRAGSTDTQYF. The CDR3 bases are TGTGCCAGCAGCCGCGCGGGCAGCACAGATACGCAGTATTTT.

There are a few counts of this clone. The chain combines TRBV6-8 with TRBJ2-2, with D maybe TRBD1 (6 bases). V gave up 5 bases and J gave up 1 base, with 11 bases separating them. The CDR3 runs to 15 residues. Germline assignment: CDR1 MNHGY and CDR2 SAAAGT. The CDR3 reads CASSPRGLNTGELFF. The CDR3 coding sequence is TGTGCCAGCAGTCCCAGGGGTCTGAACACCGGGGAGCTGTTTTTT.

The chain carries TRBV9 and TRBJ2-1; TRBD2 matches 13 bases. This CDR3 contains 18 residues. V trimming: 5 bases; J trimming: 0 bases; junction bases outside the gene matches: 8. Looked up from germline, CDR1 is SGDLS and CDR2 is YYNGEE. CDR3 nucleotide sequence: TGTGCCAGCAGGGAACTAGCGGGAGGGCCCCTCTCCTACAATGAGCAGTTCTTC. Translation gives CASRELAGGPLSYNEQFF.

This clone was seen a few times. This rearrangement joins TRBV10-3 to TRBJ2-7; no definite D call. This CDR3 has 15 residues. Per the germline V gene, CDR1 is ENHRY and CDR2 is SYGVKD. Deletions cut 7 bases from V and 0 bases from J, with 16 bases between. CDR3 amino acids: CAINLGGSSSYEQYF. CDR3 sequence (DNA): TGTGCCATCAACCTGGGCGGTTCGAGCTCCTACGAGCAGTACTTC.

This clone is medium-sized by share. J is TRBJ2-3 and V is TRBV11-3; 7 bases fit TRBD2. V was clipped by 6 bases and J by 2 bases; unmatched bases: 8. CDR3 length: 15 residues. Germline V lookup: CDR1 SGHNT, CDR2 YENEEA. CDR3 nucleotides: TGTGCCAGCAGGGCCAGCGGGACCGTCACAGATACGCAGTATTTT. Translation gives CASRASGTVTDTQYF.

By share, this clone counts as medium-sized (0.01 to 0.1%). This chain links TRBV11-3 with TRBJ2-7; TRBD1 is a possible D gene (6 bases). This CDR3 has 15 residues. Germline V gene data show CDR1 as SGHNT and CDR2 as YENEEA. Trimming removed 3 bases at V and 3 bases at J, with 15 bases between. The CDR3 DNA follows: TGTGCCAGCAGCTTGGAAACAGGGTTTAGCTACGAGCAGTACTTC. Amino acid sequence: CASSLETGFSYEQYF.

CDR3 DNA: TGCGCCAGCAGTGTAGAGCCTAGCGGGACCCAGTACTTC. It yields the protein CASSVEPSGTQYF. The chain has TRBV10-2 and TRBJ2-5, with 7 bases fitting TRBD2. Germline assignment: CDR1 WSHSY and CDR2 SAAADI. The CDR3 runs 13 residues. V shed 4 bases and J 7 bases; nucleotides not matched to a gene: 6.

This clone is termed medium-sized (0.01 to 0.1%). V is TRBV9 and J is TRBJ2-3; 11 bases match TRBD1. Losses at the gene ends were 4 bases for V and 2 bases for J; bases not matched to a gene: 6. This CDR3 is 16 amino acids long. The germline CDR1 and CDR2 sequences are SGDLS and YYNGEE. The CDR3 DNA sequence: TGTGCCAGCAGCTCCAGGACAGGGGGCATCACAGATACGCAGTATTTT. This encodes CASSSRTGGITDTQYF.

This rearrangement joins TRBV11-3 to TRBJ2-2, with D perhaps assigned TRBD1 or TRBD2 (5 bases each). Deletions cut 8 bases from V and 5 bases from J, with 18 bases between. Germline V gene sequence: CDR1 SGHNT, CDR2 YENEEA. The CDR3 spans 15 residues. CDR3 in amino acids: CASSSGTVTTGELFF. The CDR3 DNA follows: TGTGCCAGCTCATCCGGGACGGTAACTACCGGGGAGCTGTTTTTT.

This clone has just a few counts. This rearrangement joins TRBV7-1 to TRBJ2-5; D unclear. TRBV7-1 is recorded as an ORF, its role being uncertain. Trimming took off 5 bases at V and 7 bases at J, with 14 bases between the two ends. This CDR3 has 13 amino acids. The CDR3 coding sequence is TGTGCCAGCAGCCCCGGACCGGTAGGGACCCAGTACTTC. Translation gives CASSPGPVGTQYF.

This clone was seen a few times. DNA for the CDR3: TGCGCCAGCAGCCAAGAAGACAGAGACTATGGCTACACCTTC. It is translated as CASSQEDRDYGYTF. The genes are TRBV4-1 and TRBJ1-2; possibly TRBD1 for D (5 bases). The ends were cut back, 0 bases at V and 3 bases at J, with 8 bases in the middle. This CDR3 comprises 14 residues. Germline CDR1 is MGHRA and CDR2 is YSYEKL.

This clone was observed a handful of times. This chain joins TRBV12-2 and TRBJ2-3; the D call of TRBD2 is as the table states it, not checked on the DNA. TRBV12-2 is classified as a pseudogene. The CDR3 sequence is 16 residues long. The CDR3 DNA follows: TGTGCAAGTCGCTTAGTTTTCAGCGGTTCCACAGATACGCAGTATTTT. Translation gives CASRLVFSGSTDTQYF.

The V call is TRBV11-3, the J call TRBJ2-7, with 7 bases fitting TRBD1. Germline V CDR1 and CDR2: SGHNT, YENEEA. V was pared by 4 bases and J by 1 base, with 19 bases of the junction left unmatched. There are 19 residues in the CDR3. CDR3 sequence (DNA): TGTGCCAGCAGCTCGAAGGGACAGTTATTCGATATTCTTTCCTACGAGCAGTACTTC. The encoded protein is CASSSKGQLFDILSYEQYF.

The sample holds one count of this clone. The chain has TRBV18 and TRBJ2-7; 11 bases line up with TRBD2. CDR1 and CDR2 from the germline V gene are KGHSH and LQKENI. The V segment lost 5 bases and the J segment 6 bases; nucleotides outside the gene matches: 9. The CDR3 totals 15 residues. Here the CDR3 reads CASSDGTSGPLEQYF. CDR3 nucleotides: TGTGCCAGCTCAGACGGGACTAGCGGACCCCTCGAGCAGTACTTC.

This chain joins TRBV14 and TRBJ2-1, with a weak D call TRBD2 (7 bases). The V end was cut by 4 bases, the J end by 9 bases, with 10 bases between. The CDR3 is 12 residues long. In germline, CDR1 is SGHDN, CDR2 FVKESK. The DNA of the CDR3 is TGTGCCAGCAGCCTAGGGGGGGGTGAGCAGTTCTTC. It encodes CASSLGGGEQFF.